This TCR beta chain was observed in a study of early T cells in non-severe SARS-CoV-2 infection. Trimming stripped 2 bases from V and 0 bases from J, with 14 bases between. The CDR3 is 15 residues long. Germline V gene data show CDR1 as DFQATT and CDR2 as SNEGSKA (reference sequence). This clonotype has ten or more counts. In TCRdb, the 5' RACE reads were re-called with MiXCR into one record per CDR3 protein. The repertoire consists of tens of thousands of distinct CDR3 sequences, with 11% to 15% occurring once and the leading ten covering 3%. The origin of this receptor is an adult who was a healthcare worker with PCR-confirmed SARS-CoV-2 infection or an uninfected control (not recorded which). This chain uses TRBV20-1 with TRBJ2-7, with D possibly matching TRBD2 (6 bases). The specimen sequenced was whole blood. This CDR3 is CSARTPGGLSYEQYF. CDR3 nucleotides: TGCAGTGCTAGAACCCCCGGGGGTCTCTCCTACGAGCAGTACTTC.